These T cell receptor beta chains were read from a single sample in a study of OX40 agonist ivuxolimab in advanced cancers. Profiling relied on immunoSEQ multiplex PCR, and the TCRdb table lists in-frame clones only, not all of them. The data hold more than 60,000 clones, with around 89% observed a single time. The sequences come from CD4+ or CD8+ T cells sorted from blood, collected in a trial of the OX40 agonist ivuxolimab. The receptor source for this set is an adult with an advanced solid tumor such as melanoma, head and neck, liver or kidney cancer. Both conserved end residues are part of each CDR3. D genes are given only for firm matches. A clone size is listed for some rows: how often the clone was seen (once, few, many), or a class if it is expanded.

clone size: NA
J gene: TRBJ1-2
V gene: TRBV19
D gene: TRBD1
CDR3 DNA: TGTGCCAGTAGTATAGACTCTGGCAGGGGGTATGGCTACACCTTC
CDR3 protein: CASSIDSGRGYGYTF

clone size: NA
J gene: TRBJ1-1
V gene: TRBV4-1
D gene: NA
CDR3 DNA: TGCGCCAGCAGCCAACCCCAAATATGGTCAACTGAAGCTTTCTTT
CDR3 protein: CASSQPQIWSTEAFF

clone size: NA
J gene: TRBJ2-5
V gene: TRBV19
D gene: NA
CDR3 DNA: TGTGCCAGTAGCTTACAGGGATTGAGGCAGGATTGGCAAGGGACCCAGTACTTC
CDR3 protein: CASSLQGLRQDWQGTQYF

clone size: NA
J gene: TRBJ1-3
V gene: TRBV7-8
D gene: NA
CDR3 DNA: TGTGCCAGCAGCTTAGGGGGACAATGGGCAAACACCATATATTTT
CDR3 protein: CASSLGGQWANTIYF

clone size: NA
J gene: TRBJ2-5
V gene: TRBV7-2
D gene: TRBD2
CDR3 DNA: TGTGCCAGCAGCTTATTCGGGGGGAACCAAGAGACCCAGTACTTC
CDR3 protein: CASSLFGGNQETQYF

clone size: NA
J gene: TRBJ1-1
V gene: TRBV7-6
D gene: NA
CDR3 DNA: TGTGCCAGCAGCTTAGAACAGAACACTGAAGCTTTCTTT
CDR3 protein: CASSLEQNTEAFF

clone size: NA
J gene: TRBJ2-3
V gene: TRBV28
D gene: NA
CDR3 DNA: TGTGCCAGCAGTACCTATACGCAGTATTTT
CDR3 protein: CASSTYTQYF

clone size: NA
J gene: TRBJ2-7
V gene: TRBV7-9
D gene: NA
CDR3 DNA: TGTGCCAGCAGCCTGGAAGGGAGATCCGAGCAGTACTTC
CDR3 protein: CASSLEGRSEQYF

clone size: once
J gene: TRBJ2-7
V gene: TRBV7-9
D gene: NA
CDR3 DNA: TGTGCCAGCAGCGCCACTAAATGGTCCATCGCCTACGAGCAGTACTTC
CDR3 protein: CASSATKWSIAYEQYF

clone size: NA
J gene: TRBJ2-5
V gene: TRBV7-9
D gene: TRBD2
CDR3 DNA: TGTGCCAGCAGCCTCGGACTAGCGGGAGGGCCTGCCCAGTACTTC
CDR3 protein: CASSLGLAGGPAQYF

clone size: once
J gene: TRBJ2-1
V gene: TRBV20-1
D gene: NA
CDR3 DNA: TGCAGTGCCACTAGGGGCAATGAGCAGTTCTTC
CDR3 protein: CSATRGNEQFF

clone size: once
J gene: TRBJ1-1
V gene: TRBV9
D gene: NA
CDR3 DNA: TGTGCCAGCAGCCCGCGGGGCAGGAACACTGAAGCTTTCTTT
CDR3 protein: CASSPRGRNTEAFF

clone size: once
J gene: TRBJ2-7
V gene: TRBV27
D gene: NA
CDR3 DNA: TGTGCCAGCAATCGGGACGGGGCCTACGAGCAGTACTTC
CDR3 protein: CASNRDGAYEQYF

clone size: NA
J gene: TRBJ2-1
V gene: TRBV7-7
D gene: TRBD2
CDR3 DNA: TGTGCCAGCAGCTTAGCGTACCTAGCGGGACAGAATGAGCAGTTCTTC
CDR3 protein: CASSLAYLAGQNEQFF

clone size: NA
J gene: TRBJ2-2
V gene: TRBV30
D gene: TRBD1
CDR3 DNA: TGTGCCTGGAGGCTAAACGTCCGGGACAGGGACACCGGGGAGCTGTTTTTT
CDR3 protein: CAWRLNVRDRDTGELFF

clone size: NA
J gene: TRBJ1-2
V gene: TRBV6-1
D gene: NA
CDR3 DNA: TGTGCCAGCAGTGAAAGTCTTCAAGGGTTTGGCTACACCTTC
CDR3 protein: CASSESLQGFGYTF

clone size: once
J gene: TRBJ2-3
V gene: TRBV2
D gene: NA
CDR3 DNA: TGTGCCAGCAGTGACTTGGAGGCCTCGTGGGACGGATACACAGATACGCAGTATTTT
CDR3 protein: CASSDLEASWDGYTDTQYF

clone size: NA
J gene: TRBJ1-1
V gene: TRBV11-3
D gene: TRBD1
CDR3 DNA: TGTGCCAGCAGCTTAGAAGACAGGGGAGGAACTGAAGCTTTCTTT
CDR3 protein: CASSLEDRGGTEAFF

clone size: NA
J gene: TRBJ2-5
V gene: TRBV6-5
D gene: TRBD2
CDR3 DNA: TGTGCCAGCTCCCGGGGGGGCTTTATAGAGACCCAGTACTTC
CDR3 protein: CASSRGGFIETQYF

clone size: NA
J gene: TRBJ1-5
V gene: TRBV4-2
D gene: NA
CDR3 DNA: TGTGCCAGCAGCCAAGATCTTGGGGGGGAGACCCAGCATTTT
CDR3 protein: CASSQDLGGETQHF

clone size: NA
J gene: TRBJ2-7
V gene: TRBV27
D gene: NA
CDR3 DNA: TGTGCCAGCAGTTTAAGGGCTAGGGGCCGGGAGCGCTCCTACGAGCAGTACTTC
CDR3 protein: CASSLRARGRERSYEQYF

clone size: few
J gene: TRBJ1-5
V gene: TRBV30
D gene: NA
CDR3 DNA: TGTGCCTGGAGTAGAGGGGATCAGCCCCAGCATTTT
CDR3 protein: CAWSRGDQPQHF

clone size: NA
J gene: TRBJ2-7
V gene: TRBV6-5
D gene: NA
CDR3 DNA: TGTGCCACCCTTACGGGCTGGGGAGGCGCCTACGAGCAGTACTTC
CDR3 protein: CATLTGWGGAYEQYF

clone size: NA
J gene: TRBJ2-1
V gene: TRBV11-2
D gene: TRBD1
CDR3 DNA: TGTGCCAGCAGCCCAGACCGGGACAGGGCCAGCAATGAGCAGTTCTTC
CDR3 protein: CASSPDRDRASNEQFF

clone size: few
J gene: TRBJ2-5
V gene: TRBV9
D gene: TRBD2
CDR3 DNA: TGTGCCAGCAGCGTAGATAGCGGGAGAGGAGAGACCCAGTACTTC
CDR3 protein: CASSVDSGRGETQYF

clone size: few
J gene: TRBJ2-7
V gene: TRBV28
D gene: NA
CDR3 DNA: TGTGCCAGCAGTTTAAGGGGTAATACGCAGTACTTC
CDR3 protein: CASSLRGNTQYF

clone size: NA
J gene: TRBJ2-1
V gene: TRBV27
D gene: NA
CDR3 DNA: TGTGCCAGCAGCACGACAGCTATATACAATGAGCAGTTCTTC
CDR3 protein: CASSTTAIYNEQFF

clone size: NA
J gene: TRBJ1-1
V gene: TRBV2
D gene: NA
CDR3 DNA: TGTGCCAGCAGTGAAGTTGGGGGCTGGAACACTGAAGCTTTCTTT
CDR3 protein: CASSEVGGWNTEAFF

clone size: NA
J gene: TRBJ1-1
V gene: TRBV9
D gene: NA
CDR3 DNA: TGTGCCAGCAGCCCGTGGCACACCCCTCCCCTTCGGATGAACACTGAAGCTTTCTTT
CDR3 protein: CASSPWHTPPLRMNTEAFF

clone size: NA
J gene: TRBJ2-7
V gene: TRBV7-6
D gene: TRBD2
CDR3 DNA: TGTGCCAGCAGCTTAGCAGGGGGACTAGCCGCCGAGCAGTACTTC
CDR3 protein: CASSLAGGLAAEQYF

clone size: NA
J gene: TRBJ2-7
V gene: TRBV7-2
D gene: NA
CDR3 DNA: TGTGCCAGCAGCGCGACGGACGGCAATGTTAGGCAGTACTTC
CDR3 protein: CASSATDGNVRQYF

clone size: NA
J gene: TRBJ2-7
V gene: TRBV10-3
D gene: TRBD2
CDR3 DNA: TGTGCCATCAGTCCCCTAGGGACTAGCGAGTCCTACGAGCAGTACTTC
CDR3 protein: CAISPLGTSESYEQYF